These 30 T cell receptor beta chains were sequenced from one sample in a study of monozygotic twins with inflammatory bowel disease. Following a re-call of the 5' RACE reads, TCRdb has one entry per CDR3 protein and lacks DNA. The clone table shows around 220,000 distinct CDR3 sequences, with the ten largest holding roughly 7.7%. Material: blood. All receptors derive from a human donor with ulcerative colitis or Crohn's disease, or a healthy co-twin of an affected twin (not recorded which).

The chain carries TRBV5-1 and TRBJ2-3; TCRdb reports TRBD2, a call that lacks DNA to check it against. The CDR3 covers 16 residues. Germline CDR1 and CDR2: SGHRS and YFSETQ. CDR3 loop: CASSLGIAASTDTQYF. The whole variable domain, filled in from reference TRBV5-1 and TRBJ2-3, reads KAGVTQTPRYLIKTRGQQVTLSCSPISGHRSVSWYQQTPGQGLQFLFEYFSETQRNKGNFPGRFSGRQFSNSRSEMNVSTLELGDSALYLCASSLGIAASTDTQYFGPGTRLTVL.

This chain uses TRBV10-3 with TRBJ2-1; checking the TCRdb D call of TRBD1 is not possible without DNA. The germline gives CDR1 ENHRY, CDR2 SYGVKD. This CDR3 is 13 amino acids long. The CDR3 loop is CASCQTDYNEQFF.

The chain joins TRBV2 to TRBJ2-3. The germline V gene encodes CDR1 SNHLY and CDR2 FYNNEI. This CDR3 region has 15 residues. CDR3 in amino acids: CASPAGRPLSDTQYF.

CDR3 in amino acids: CASSISDRRAYEQYF. V and J are TRBV19 and TRBJ2-7; TCRdb designates TRBD1, a call that cannot be tested without DNA. Germline lookup yields CDR1 LNHDA and CDR2 SQIVND (reference sequence). The CDR3 length is 15 residues. Looking up the rest from reference TRBV19 and TRBJ2-7 gives the full variable domain: DGGITQSPKYLFRKEGQNVTLSCEQNLNHDAMYWYRQDPGQGLRLIYYSQIVNDFQKGDIAEGYSVSREKKESFPLTVTSAQKNPTAFYLCASSISDRRAYEQYFGPGTRLTVT.

V and J are TRBV12-3 or TRBV12-4 and TRBJ2-5; TCRdb reports TRBD2, a call that lacks DNA to check it against. This CDR3 is built from 16 residues. The CDR3 protein is CASSFLAGGTEETQYF.

The chain employs TRBV11-2 and TRBJ2-1; as DNA is missing, the TRBD2 call by TCRdb cannot be tested. The germline CDR1 and CDR2 sequences are SGHAT and FQNNGV. The CDR3 is 13 amino acids. The CDR3 loop is CASFGSLGDEQFF.

This chain connects TRBV7-9 to TRBJ2-5; the TCRdb D gene call, TRBD1, has no DNA to confirm it. The CDR3 has 14 residues. Germline V gene lookup returns CDR1 SEHNR and CDR2 FQNEAQ (reference sequence). The CDR3 sequence: CASSLKGGEETQYF. The full variable domain, completed using reference TRBV7-9 and TRBJ2-5, is DTGVSQNPRHKITKRGQNVTFRCDPISEHNRLYWYRQTLGQGPEFLTYFQNEAQLEKSRLLSDRFSAERPKGSFSTLEIQRTEQGDSAMYLCASSLKGGEETQYFGPGTRLLVL.

The chain's CDR3 is CSVAGTASEQYF. The rearrangement links TRBV29-1 to TRBJ2-7; with no DNA, the TCRdb D assignment of TRBD1 cannot be verified. The length of the CDR3 is 12 residues. Germline CDR1 reads SQVTM; CDR2 reads ANQGSEA.

The gene calls are TRBV11-2 and TRBJ1-2; TCRdb indicates TRBD1, and absent DNA this call remains unverified. The germline V gene has CDR1 SGHAT and CDR2 FQNNGV. The length of the CDR3 is 18 residues. This CDR3 reads CASSQFGTTGRAPYGYTF.

This chain links TRBV4-3 with TRBJ2-6; TCRdb's D gene call, TRBD1, goes unchecked for lack of DNA. The V gene's germline CDR1 is LGHNA and CDR2 YSLEER. The CDR3 loop spans 19 amino acids. CDR3 in amino acids: CASSQEMPTGGFGANVLTF.

CDR3 residues: CASTTGPLVRRNTEAFF. The chain recombines TRBV5-1 with TRBJ1-1; the TCRdb call, TRBD1, lacks DNA for checking. Germline V CDR1 and CDR2: SGHRS, YFSETQ. This CDR3 is built from 17 residues.

V and J are TRBV2 and TRBJ1-2; TCRdb indicates TRBD1, and absent DNA this call remains unverified. Germline CDR1 reads SNHLY; CDR2 reads FYNNEI. The CDR3 loop spans 15 amino acids. Here the CDR3 reads CASSVLQGAASGYTF.

The rearrangement links TRBV7-9 to TRBJ2-1. Germline V lookup: CDR1 SEHNR, CDR2 FQNEAQ (reference sequence). The CDR3 runs to 15 residues. The CDR3 sequence is CASSLGASSHNEQFF.

The chain couples TRBV6-5 to TRBJ2-3; the TRBD1 assignment by TCRdb is unverifiable without DNA. CDR1 and CDR2 from the germline V gene are MNHEY and SVGAGI. The CDR3 sequence is 14 residues long. CDR3 loop: CASSLDRITDTQYF.

V is TRBV7-9 and J is TRBJ1-1. Germline assignment: CDR1 SEHNR and CDR2 FQNEAQ (reference sequence). CDR3 length: 17 amino acids. CDR3 sequence reads: CASSRSRLGPKKTEAFF.

The chain has TRBV5-1 and TRBJ2-3; the TCRdb call, TRBD2, lacks DNA for checking. This CDR3 is built from 14 residues. In germline, CDR1 is SGHRS, CDR2 YFSETQ. The CDR3 spells CASREGLLTDTQYF. The full variable domain, rest sourced from reference TRBV5-1 and TRBJ2-3, is KAGVTQTPRYLIKTRGQQVTLSCSPISGHRSVSWYQQTPGQGLQFLFEYFSETQRNKGNFPGRFSGRQFSNSRSEMNVSTLELGDSALYLCASREGLLTDTQYFGPGTRLTVL.

This CDR3 reads CASSWGTPPYEQYF. This sequence joins TRBV28 and TRBJ2-7. Germline V lookup: CDR1 MDHEN, CDR2 SYDVKM. The CDR3 totals 14 residues.

V and J are TRBV18 and TRBJ2-5; the D call from TCRdb, TRBD1, cannot be confirmed without DNA. CDR3 length: 15 residues. CDR1 is KGHSH, CDR2 LQKENI, per germline. CDR3: CASSPRRGAKETQYF.

The gene calls are TRBV7-9 and TRBJ1-5; without DNA, the TCRdb call of TRBD1 cannot be checked. The CDR3 contains 14 residues. CDR1 SEHNR and CDR2 FQNEAQ come from the germline V gene (reference sequence). The CDR3 sequence is CASSLGGYDQPQHF. Using reference TRBV7-9 and TRBJ1-5 for the parts outside the CDR3, the full variable domain is DTGVSQNPRHKITKRGQNVTFRCDPISEHNRLYWYRQTLGQGPEFLTYFQNEAQLEKSRLLSDRFSAERPKGSFSTLEIQRTEQGDSAMYLCASSLGGYDQPQHFGDGTRLSIL.

The CDR3 reads CASSTGTGDYEQYF. This sequence joins TRBV7-2 and TRBJ2-7; TCRdb designates TRBD1, a call that cannot be tested without DNA. This CDR3 region has 14 residues. Germline V CDR1 and CDR2: SGHTA, FQGNSA.

The rearrangement uses TRBV5-1 and TRBJ2-7; TCRdb indicates TRBD1, and absent DNA this call remains unverified. This CDR3 region has 14 residues. Germline-derived CDR1 and CDR2 are SGHRS and YFSETQ. CDR3: CASSRLGTGGEQYF. Variable domain in full (rest from reference TRBV5-1 and TRBJ2-7): KAGVTQTPRYLIKTRGQQVTLSCSPISGHRSVSWYQQTPGQGLQFLFEYFSETQRNKGNFPGRFSGRQFSNSRSEMNVSTLELGDSALYLCASSRLGTGGEQYFGPGTRLTVT.

The CDR3 loop is CASNRGTEAFF. The chain has TRBV27 and TRBJ1-1; TCRdb proposes TRBD1, but this gene call is untestable without DNA. Germline V gene lookup returns CDR1 MNHEY and CDR2 SMNVEV (reference sequence). This CDR3 has 11 residues.

The V and J genes are TRBV7-3 and TRBJ2-1; as DNA is missing, the TRBD2 call by TCRdb cannot be tested. This CDR3 has 13 residues. The germline CDR1 and CDR2 sequences are SGHTA and FQGTGA. CDR3 region: CASSLMEGNEQFF.

This chain joins TRBV7-9 and TRBJ1-1; TCRdb designates TRBD1, a call that cannot be tested without DNA. From germline, CDR1 is SEHNR and CDR2 FQNEAQ (reference sequence). The CDR3 extends over 14 amino acids. The CDR3 sequence: CASTLGGWGSEAFF.

The V gene is TRBV20-1, the J gene TRBJ2-7; without DNA, the TCRdb call of TRBD2 cannot be checked. The CDR3 spans 15 residues. Germline loops: CDR1 DFQATT, CDR2 SNEGSKA (reference sequence). Here the CDR3 reads CSTSPGLAVSYEQYF.

The rearrangement uses TRBV7-2 and TRBJ1-1; TCRdb reports TRBD1, a call that lacks DNA to check it against. Germline values: CDR1 SGHTA, CDR2 FQGNSA. This CDR3 is built from 15 residues. The CDR3 sequence: CASSLVTGLHTEAFF.

The chain couples TRBV12-3 or TRBV12-4 to TRBJ2-1; the D gene TCRdb calls, TRBD1, cannot be checked with no DNA. The CDR3 has 13 amino acids. The CDR3 protein is CASSGTGFAEQFF.

V gene TRBV29-1 combines with J gene TRBJ1-1. The CDR3 loop spans 13 amino acids. Germline V gene sequence: CDR1 SQVTM, CDR2 ANQGSEA. The CDR3 protein is CSVEGRLNTEAFF.

CDR3 loop: CASARQVPLSGANVLTF. The chain carries TRBV27 and TRBJ2-6; the TCRdb call, TRBD2, lacks DNA for checking. The CDR3 totals 17 residues. Germline V lookup: CDR1 MNHEY, CDR2 SMNVEV (reference sequence).

The V and J genes are TRBV7-8 and TRBJ1-2; TCRdb's D call of TRBD1 is untestable without DNA. CDR1 and CDR2 (germline): SGHVS, FQNEAQ. The CDR3 runs 16 residues. CDR3 region: CASSPRPGTAVYGYTF.